This TCR beta chain was sequenced for a study of naive and memory T cell subsets. Study-level results: Possibly reflecting memory cells re-expressing CD45RA, a few larger clonotypes occurred in naive repertoires, especially CD8. Diversity fell and Gini index rose from naive through CM, EM, EMRA.

This clonotype was counted a few times. Its antigen is not identified. The CDR3 has 13 amino acids. V gave up 6 bases and J gave up 0 bases, with 9 bases separating them. The beta constant-region primer was an equimolar mix of two oligonucleotides covering TRBC1 and TRBC2. Four rounds of PCR amplified the ligated cDNA using nested alpha and beta constant-region primers plus SP2. TCRdb fed the UMI-ligation and nested PCR reads into MiXCR, producing one record per CDR3 protein. Here the sample spans over 110,000 distinct CDR3 sequences, approximately 18% being singletons. Separate alpha and beta amplification began at the second PCR step. CD4+ T cell IFNgamma after overnight CMV lysate exposure gave donor CMV status. Cells stained for CD3, CD4, CD8, CD45RA, CD27 and viability were sorted into four CD45RA/CD27 subsets.

The source material was naive CD8+ T cells from blood. This sequence was found in a human donor in good health. This sequence joins TRBV12-3 or TRBV12-4 and TRBJ2-7, with a weak D call TRBD1 (5 bases). The CDR3 region has the DNA TGTGCCAGCAGCCAACAGGTCTCCTACGAGCAGTACTTC. It yields the protein CASSQQVSYEQYF.